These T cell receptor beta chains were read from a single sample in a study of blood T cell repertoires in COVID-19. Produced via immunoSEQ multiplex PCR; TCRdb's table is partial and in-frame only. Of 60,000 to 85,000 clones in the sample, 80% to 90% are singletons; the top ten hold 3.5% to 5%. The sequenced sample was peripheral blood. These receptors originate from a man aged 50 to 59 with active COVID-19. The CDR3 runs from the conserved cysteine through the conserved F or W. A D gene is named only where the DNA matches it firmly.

CDR3nt: TGTGCCAGCTCGGAGGGACAGGACACTGAAGCTTTCTTT; CDR3aa: CASSEGQDTEAFF; d_gene: TRBD1; v_gene: TRBV18; j_gene: TRBJ1-1; len: 13
CDR3nt: TGCGCCAGCAGCTTGGCTGCGGGCCAGACCCAGTACTTC; CDR3aa: CASSLAAGQTQYF; d_gene: -; v_gene: TRBV5-1; j_gene: TRBJ2-5; len: 13
CDR3nt: TGTGCCAGCAGCTCCGGGTCCGGCTACGAGCAGTACTTC; CDR3aa: CASSSGSGYEQYF; d_gene: -; v_gene: TRBV12-3/TRBV12-4; j_gene: TRBJ2-7; len: 13
CDR3nt: TGTGCCACCGCCGGGACAGCTAACTATGGCTACACCTTC; CDR3aa: CATAGTANYGYTF; d_gene: TRBD1; v_gene: TRBV10-3; j_gene: TRBJ1-2; len: 13
CDR3nt: TGTGCCAGCAGCGTTGACAGGAATCAGCCCCAGCATTTT; CDR3aa: CASSVDRNQPQHF; d_gene: -; v_gene: TRBV5-6; j_gene: TRBJ1-5; len: 13
CDR3nt: TGTGCCAGCAGCTCCGGGACTAGCGGACGAACTCGCGGGGAGCTGTTTTTT; CDR3aa: CASSSGTSGRTRGELFF; d_gene: TRBD2; v_gene: TRBV5-4; j_gene: TRBJ2-2; len: 17
CDR3nt: TGTGCCAGCAGTTACCGTCCAGCGGGGGCCTTCTACAATGAGCAGTTCTTC; CDR3aa: CASSYRPAGAFYNEQFF; d_gene: TRBD2; v_gene: TRBV27; j_gene: TRBJ2-1; len: 17
CDR3nt: TGTGCCAGCAAGAAGAGGGAATTGAACACTGAAGCTTTCTTT; CDR3aa: CASKKRELNTEAFF; d_gene: -; v_gene: TRBV2; j_gene: TRBJ1-1; len: 14
CDR3nt: TGTGCCAGCAGTTCCTGGACGGAGGGTGAGCAGTTCTTC; CDR3aa: CASSSWTEGEQFF; d_gene: -; v_gene: TRBV27; j_gene: TRBJ2-1; len: 13
CDR3nt: TGTGCCAGCAGCCCAGAGGGCAGGGGCCACGAGCAGTACTTC; CDR3aa: CASSPEGRGHEQYF; d_gene: -; v_gene: TRBV7-6; j_gene: TRBJ2-7; len: 14
CDR3nt: TGTGCCAGCAGCAAAGGAGTGCTAGCCCGGGAGGTGGTCACAGATACGCAGTATTTT; CDR3aa: CASSKGVLAREVVTDTQYF; d_gene: TRBD2; v_gene: TRBV3-1/TRBV3-2; j_gene: TRBJ2-3; len: 19
CDR3nt: TGTGCCAGCAGTCCCTCTGGGAGTTGGGTGTTCTTC; CDR3aa: CASSPSGSWVFF; d_gene: -; v_gene: TRBV12-3/TRBV12-4; j_gene: TRBJ2-1; len: 12
CDR3nt: TGCGCCAGCAGCTTGGGGACTAGAGGCCAAGAGACCCAGTACTTC; CDR3aa: CASSLGTRGQETQYF; d_gene: TRBD2; v_gene: TRBV5-1; j_gene: TRBJ2-5; len: 15
CDR3nt: TGTGCCAGCAGCCTGGATGGGGGCGCGGTCCTAGCCAAAAACATTCAGTACTTC; CDR3aa: CASSLDGGAVLAKNIQYF; d_gene: -; v_gene: TRBV5-8; j_gene: TRBJ2-4; len: 18
CDR3nt: TGTGCCAGCAGCGGGATGGAGCGGGATGGAGAGACCCAGTACTTC; CDR3aa: CASSGMERDGETQYF; d_gene: TRBD2; v_gene: TRBV5-4; j_gene: TRBJ2-5; len: 15
CDR3nt: TGTGCCAGCAGCTCCGGACTAGCGGGGGGTGGTGGGGAGACCCAGTACTTC; CDR3aa: CASSSGLAGGGGETQYF; d_gene: TRBD2; v_gene: TRBV11-2; j_gene: TRBJ2-5; len: 17